The 22 T cell receptor beta chains below come from one sample, sequenced in a study of blood T cell repertoires in COVID-19. The protocol was immunoSEQ multiplex PCR, while the TCRdb copy is restricted to in-frame clones and leaves out a portion. This sample carries 160,000 or so clones, about 90% of them seen once, and the ten largest clones take approximately 3%. Sequencing was done on a sample of peripheral blood. The receptors were gathered from a man aged 55 to 70 with acute or convalescent COVID-19.

The chain is built from TRBV24-1 and TRBJ1-1, with 8 bases identical to TRBD1. After removal of 8 bases from V and 3 bases from J, the junction contained 7 bases not matched to a gene. The CDR3 is 14 residues long. Per the germline V gene, CDR1 is KGHDR and CDR2 is SFDVKD. CDR3 in DNA: TGTGCCACCACTCTCAGGGGGCAGGACACTGAAGCTTTCTTT. Encoded protein: CATTLRGQDTEAFF.

As for this clone: The sample holds other DNA sequences that translate to the same CDR3. The V gene is TRBV24-1, the J gene TRBJ1-2; D call uncertain. The CDR3 runs 19 residues. From germline, CDR1 is KGHDR and CDR2 SFDVKD. V lost 2 bases and J 4 bases, leaving 25 bases between the germline ends. The CDR3 loop reads CATSDSGLKGGSSLYGYTF. The CDR3 nucleotides are TGTGCCACCAGTGATTCCGGTCTTAAGGGAGGGAGCTCTCTCTATGGCTACACCTTC.

The CDR3 protein is CASSQGTSGATTDTQYF. The CDR3 region has the DNA TGTGCCAGCAGCCAAGGGACTAGCGGGGCCACCACAGATACGCAGTATTTT. The genes are TRBV4-2 and TRBJ2-3; 12 positions match TRBD2. The junction had 4 bases not matched to a gene; V was cut back by 1 base and J by 2 bases. There are 17 residues in the CDR3. Germline CDR1 is LGHNA and CDR2 is YNFKEQ.

The chain carries TRBV30 and TRBJ2-4; D uncertain. Deletions cut 7 bases from V and 0 bases from J, with 7 bases between. From germline, CDR1 is GTSNPN and CDR2 SVGIG (reference sequence). The CDR3 covers 12 residues. CDR3 sequence reads: CAYTLAKNIQYF. The CDR3 region has the DNA TGTGCCTACACCCTAGCCAAAAACATTCAGTACTTC. The entire variable domain, with the rest obtained from reference TRBV30 and TRBJ2-4, is as follows: SQTIHQWPATLVQPVGSPLSLECTVEGTSNPNLYWYRQAAGRGLQLLFYSVGIGQISSEVPQNLSASRPQDRQFILSSKKLLLSDSGFYLCAYTLAKNIQYFGAGTRLSVL.

In its sample, this clone was seen once. The chain couples TRBV7-2 to TRBJ1-6, with D perhaps TRBD1 (5 bases). The V gene lost 2 bases and the J gene lost 7 bases, with 12 bases spanning the gap. The germline V gene has CDR1 SGHTA and CDR2 FQGNSA. This CDR3 comprises 15 residues. CDR3 coding DNA: TGTGCCAGCAGCTTAAGGACATGGGGAAATTCACCCCTCCACTTT. Its protein is CASSLRTWGNSPLHF.

The CDR3 loop is CAIRASGGPWTGELFF. In nucleotides, the CDR3 is TGTGCCATCAGGGCTAGCGGGGGGCCATGGACCGGGGAGCTGTTTTTT. This chain uses TRBV10-3 with TRBJ2-2, with 11 positions matching TRBD2. The junction had 8 bases not matched to a gene; V was cut back by 6 bases and J by 5 bases. Germline CDR1 ENHRY, CDR2 SYGVKD. The CDR3 runs 16 residues.

The CDR3 sequence is CASAFRGESNQPQHF. CDR3 nucleotides: TGTGCCAGCGCGTTCAGGGGGGAAAGCAATCAGCCCCAGCATTTT. The J gene is TRBJ1-5, the V gene TRBV27; 7 nucleotides align to TRBD1. J lost 1 base, V lost 8 bases, and 8 bases had no gene match. Germline assignment: CDR1 MNHEY and CDR2 SMNVEV (reference sequence). The CDR3 loop spans 15 amino acids.

The chain is built from TRBV12-5 and TRBJ2-7; 7 bases align to TRBD1. V lost 0 bases to trimming and J lost 1 base; unmatched junction nucleotides: 6. CDR1 is LGHNT, CDR2 FRNRAP, per germline. This CDR3 has 16 residues. The CDR3 DNA is TGTGCTAGTGGTTTGGTACCGGGGACAGTATCCTACGAGCAGTACTTC. This sequence encodes CASGLVPGTVSYEQYF.

This clone was observed a handful of times. The chain links TRBV4-3 to TRBJ1-2; TRBD1 matches 9 bases. This CDR3 is built from 15 residues. V trimming: 1 base; J trimming: 5 bases; junction bases outside the gene matches: 5. Germline assignment: CDR1 LGHNA and CDR2 YSLEER. The CDR3 sequence: CASSQADRGRYGYTF. CDR3 DNA: TGCGCCAGCAGCCAAGCGGACAGGGGTCGTTATGGCTACACCTTC.

The rearrangement joins TRBV7-2 to TRBJ1-1; unclear D gene. The CDR3 totals 14 residues. Trimming removed 10 bases from V and 1 base from J, with 16 bases in between. The germline V gene has CDR1 SGHTA and CDR2 FQGNSA. CDR3 in amino acids: CATTSGPGNTEAFF. The CDR3 nucleotides read TGTGCCACCACATCCGGCCCAGGGAACACTGAAGCTTTCTTT.

The chain combines TRBV29-1 with TRBJ1-4, with D perhaps matching TRBD1 (6 bases). CDR1 is SQVTM, CDR2 ANQGSEA, per germline. Trimming took 7 bases from V and 8 from J, leaving 23 bases between them. This CDR3 region has 15 residues. The CDR3 protein is CSARRAQGSYEKLFF. CDR3 DNA sequence: TGCAGCGCTCGTCGGGCACAGGGTTCTTACGAAAAACTGTTTTTT.

The rearrangement links TRBV7-9 to TRBJ1-4, with a weak D call TRBD1 (6 bases). Trimming left V 5 bases short and J 7 bases short, with 14 bases between. Germline lookup yields CDR1 SEHNR and CDR2 FQNEAQ (reference sequence). CDR3 size: 14 residues. This CDR3 is CASSRTGKVEKLFF. The CDR3 DNA is TGTGCCAGCAGCCGTACAGGGAAGGTTGAAAAACTGTTTTTT.

The V gene is TRBV18, the J gene TRBJ2-2, with D perhaps TRBD1 (6 bases). V was clipped by 2 bases and J by 6 bases, with 13 bases between them. The CDR3 spans 15 residues. Germline V CDR1 and CDR2: KGHSH, LQKENI. The CDR3 DNA is TGTGCCAGCTCACCAGGGCAGGGGAAGGCCGGGGAGCTGTTTTTT. Amino acid sequence: CASSPGQGKAGELFF.

The V gene is TRBV15, the J gene TRBJ1-1; D gene uncertain. Germline CDR1 LNHNV, CDR2 YYDKDF (reference sequence). V was clipped by 3 bases and J by 1 base, with 9 bases between them. The CDR3 length is 14 residues. The CDR3 DNA reads as TGTGCCACCAGCAGGGCCTGGGCGAACACTGAAGCTTTCTTT. This encodes CATSRAWANTEAFF.

V and J are TRBV6-5 and TRBJ1-1; tentative D call: TRBD1 (6 bases). Trimming cost V 0 bases and J 10 bases, with 12 bases left between them. This CDR3 has 13 residues. CDR1 and CDR2 from the germline V gene are MNHEY and SVGAGI. CDR3 sequence reads: CASSYSGGQAAFF. The CDR3 DNA follows: TGTGCCAGCAGTTACTCGGGGGGGCAGGCAGCTTTCTTT.

The chain joins TRBV5-1 to TRBJ2-7; 8 nucleotides match TRBD1. Germline V CDR1 and CDR2: SGHRS, YFSETQ. This CDR3 has 14 residues. The V and J ends lost 0 bases and 5 bases, in that order; junction bases with no gene match: 4. CDR3 sequence: CASSLVQGADEQYF. The CDR3 nucleotides read TGCGCCAGCAGCTTGGTTCAGGGGGCCGACGAGCAGTACTTC.

The chain recombines TRBV10-3 with TRBJ2-5; perhaps TRBD2 as D (7 bases). V was shortened by 4 bases and J by 4 bases, with 13 bases between the two germline ends. The germline CDR1 and CDR2 sequences are ENHRY and SYGVKD. The CDR3 has 14 amino acids. The CDR3 coding sequence is TGTGCCATCAGTGGGGGGGGGCGAACAGAGACCCAGTACTTC. It codes for CAISGGGRTETQYF.

The chain has TRBV3-1 (or the pseudogene TRBV3-2) and TRBJ1-4, with D possibly being TRBD1 (6 bases). Germline-derived CDR1 and CDR2 are LGHDT and YNNKEL (reference sequence). This CDR3 comprises 16 residues. The V end lost 3 bases, the J end lost 4 bases, and 15 bases lay between the germline ends. CDR3 residues: CASSQAWDTSNEKLFF. For the CDR3, the DNA is TGTGCCAGCAGCCAGGCTTGGGACACGAGTAATGAAAAACTGTTTTTT.

This chain connects TRBV7-9 to TRBJ1-5, with D maybe TRBD1 (6 bases). Germline V gene sequence: CDR1 SEHNR, CDR2 FQNEAQ (reference sequence). This CDR3 has 16 amino acids. V was shortened by 4 bases and J by 1 base, with 14 bases between the two germline ends. CDR3 in amino acids: CASSSEGVISNQPQHF. DNA of the CDR3: TGTGCCAGCAGCTCCGAGGGGGTAATCAGCAATCAGCCCCAGCATTTT.

The chain carries TRBV5-1 and TRBJ1-2, with TRBD1 identical over 7 bases. The CDR3 covers 12 residues. With V trimmed by 6 bases and J by 5 bases, 4 bases remained unmatched. Germline lookup yields CDR1 SGHRS and CDR2 YFSETQ. The CDR3 region has the DNA TGCGCCAGCACCCGGGACAGTTATGGCTACACCTTC. The encoded protein is CASTRDSYGYTF.

This chain links TRBV7-9 with TRBJ2-1; D is undetermined. This CDR3 is built from 13 residues. V lost 5 bases to trimming and J lost 8 bases, with 13 bases between them. Per the germline V gene, CDR1 is SEHNR and CDR2 is FQNEAQ (reference sequence). CDR3 sequence (DNA): TGTGCCAGCAGCCCAGCTCGAGGATATGAGCAGTTCTTC. It encodes CASSPARGYEQFF.

The J gene is TRBJ1-1, the V gene TRBV9; D is ambiguous. The germline V and J ends were trimmed by 7 bases and 0 bases, with 10 bases remaining between them. Germline CDR1 reads SGDLS; CDR2 reads YYNGEE. The CDR3 length is 13 residues. CDR3 sequence (DNA): TGTGCCAGCTCTTCGGGGTTGAACACTGAAGCTTTCTTT. Protein: CASSSGLNTEAFF.